Reported below is one T cell receptor (beta chain). The antigen it binds to is not known. No base qualities exist here, and no much larger clone lies one base off it. Based on the germline V gene, the CDR1 and CDR2 sequences are MDHEN and SYDVKM. The V end loses 4 bases and the J end loses 5 bases, and a stretch of 21 bases separates them. There are 17 amino acids in the CDR3, from cysteine to phenylalanine inclusive. The sequence is cut down to CDR3 DNA, 51 bases in frame from base 1. This sample stems from a study of follicular helper T cells after annual influenza vaccination (dated by TCRdb to the late 2010s). General notes on the study: Blood was collected on days 0, 7 and 28 after each seasonal influenza vaccination. One week after vaccination, a second recruited cohort of roughly 12 subjects (Table S1) displayed a similar ICOS+CD38+ cTfh response. Multi-year samples were available for six subjects, with four spanning two vaccination seasons and two spanning three seasons. To look at recall of cTfh clones, some subjects were tracked through successive annual vaccinations covering the 2013-2014, 2014-2015 and 2015-2016 seasons. Samples from 2013-2014 were cryopreserved, whereas samples from about 2015 were processed immediately after collection.

Library creation used the immunoSEQ multiplex PCR assay. Adaptive Biotechnologies handled the TCRB amplification, library preparation, sequencing and preliminary bioinformatics at Survey level resolution. For TCRB sequencing, genomic DNA from the sorted cTfh populations was amplified by multiplex PCR. In the source study's methods: Clonality was calculated in R as 1 minus normalized Shannon entropy, and the Gini index was computed with the R package ineq. Overlap score was defined as the summed counts of shared sequences divided by the total counts of all sequences in both compared samples. Significance of shared clonotypes was assessed by Fisher's exact test, with a theoretical repertoire of 10^7 TCRB sequences assumed. The table comes from immuneACCESS by way of TCRdb, which keeps in-frame sequences with V and J called. Part of the clones is missing from these tables; in studies checked, under half for an unresolved V gene and the rest for unknown reasons. V, J and clone size are taken as reported in that table, and D and trimming were inferred from the DNA itself. Recorded for this sample are 9,300 or so clones; about 82% of them occurred a single time. The ten largest clones add up to less than 2% of the sample.

Broader findings and caveats from the paper: A recurrent oligoclonal ICOS+CD38+ cTfh response containing tetramer and AIM influenza-specific clonotypes was recalled by successive annual vaccinations. Day 7 ICOS+CD38+ clones were most often found later in ICOS-CD38- cTfh, suggesting that subset may serve as a memory reservoir. Rare clonotypes could not be sampled because productive TCRB sequences were recovered from only roughly 9.5-20% of the analyzed cells. ICOS+CD38+ cTfh clonality correlated with the frequency of that population, and its change correlated with the change in circulating plasmablast frequency.

In light of the paper, this sample's time point label describes: 2015-2016 season, pre-vaccination. Adults were given seasonal inactivated influenza vaccine (Fluvarix), and sorted blood CD4 subsets were followed by TCRB sequencing before and after vaccination. Subjects were considered eligible if community-dwelling and if influenza vaccine had not been received in the prior 6 months. Exclusions included influenza vaccine contraindications, substance abuse, HIV/AIDS, active malignancy, immunomodulatory medication and active illness such as respiratory infection. At each time point, somewhere between roughly 40 and 100 mL of blood was taken. Circulating Tfh were defined as non-naive CD4+CXCR5+PD-1+ cells, and these cells were sorted into ICOS+CD38+ and ICOS-CD38- fractions. Ficoll-Paque PLUS or SepMate separation was used to isolate PBMC. Cell subsets were sorted from PBMC on a BD FACS Aria before DNA extraction.

The sequence was collected from an adult who received the influenza vaccine. This specimen consisted of CXCR5+ CD38- circulating T follicular helper cells from blood, obtained on the day of influenza vaccination. The cell subset or site label here, explained by the study, means: circulating Tfh, non-naive CD4+CXCR5+PD-1+ (ICOS+CD38+ or ICOS-CD38-). Recombination connected TRBV28 to TRBJ1-3, with TRBD1 as a weak D call on 5 bases. The bases read TGTGCCAGCAGTTCCGTAAGCCCGGGGGGATCTCGAAACACCATATATTTT. It codes for CASSSVSPGGSRNTIYF. Extended through the reference TRBV28 and TRBJ1-3 proteins, this CDR3 yields the full variable domain: DVKVTQSSRYLVKRTGEKVFLECVQDMDHENMFWYRQDPGLGLRLIYFSYDVKMKEKGDIPEGYSVSREKKERFSLILESASTNQTSMYLCASSSVSPGGSRNTIYFGEGSWLTVV.